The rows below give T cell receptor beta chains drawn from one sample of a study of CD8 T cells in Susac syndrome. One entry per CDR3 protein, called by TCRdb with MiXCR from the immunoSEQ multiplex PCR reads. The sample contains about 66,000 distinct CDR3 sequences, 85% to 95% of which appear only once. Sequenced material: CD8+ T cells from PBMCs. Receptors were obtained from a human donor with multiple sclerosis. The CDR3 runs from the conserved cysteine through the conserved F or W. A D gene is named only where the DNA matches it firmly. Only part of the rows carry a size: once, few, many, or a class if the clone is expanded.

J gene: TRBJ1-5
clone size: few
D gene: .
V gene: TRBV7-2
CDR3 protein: CASRGHGQPQHF
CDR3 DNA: TGTGCCAGCAGGGGGCACGGTCAGCCCCAGCATTTT

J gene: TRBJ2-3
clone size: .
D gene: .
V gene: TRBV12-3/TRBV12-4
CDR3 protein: CASSLFTFSESTDTQYF
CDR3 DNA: TGTGCCAGCAGTTTATTCACCTTCTCGGAGAGCACAGATACGCAGTATTTT

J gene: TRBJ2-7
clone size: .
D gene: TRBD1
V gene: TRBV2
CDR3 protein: CASKFDREWDEQYF
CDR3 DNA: TGTGCCAGCAAATTCGACAGGGAGTGGGACGAGCAGTACTTC

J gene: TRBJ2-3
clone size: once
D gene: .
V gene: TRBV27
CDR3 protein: CASSLPPPLSTDTQYF
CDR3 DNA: TGTGCCAGCAGTCTCCCGCCCCCCCTTAGCACAGATACGCAGTATTTT

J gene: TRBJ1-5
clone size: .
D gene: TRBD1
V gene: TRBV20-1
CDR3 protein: CSARGAGGHQPQHF
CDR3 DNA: TGCAGTGCTAGAGGGGCAGGGGGACATCAGCCCCAGCATTTT

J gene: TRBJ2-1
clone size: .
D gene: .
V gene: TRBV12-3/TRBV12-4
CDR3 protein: CASSFGSEYNEQFF
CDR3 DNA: TGTGCCAGCAGTTTTGGTAGCGAGTACAATGAGCAGTTCTTC

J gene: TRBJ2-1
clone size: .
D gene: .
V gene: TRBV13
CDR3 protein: CASSLRGAYEQFF
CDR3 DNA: TGTGCCAGCAGCTTACGGGGGGCGTATGAGCAGTTCTTC

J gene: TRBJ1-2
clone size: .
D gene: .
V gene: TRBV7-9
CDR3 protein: CASSSGYDYGYTF
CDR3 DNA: TGTGCCAGCAGCTCAGGGTACGACTATGGCTACACCTTC

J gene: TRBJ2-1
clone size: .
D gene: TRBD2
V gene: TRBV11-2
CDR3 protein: CASISGSEQFF
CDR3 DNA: TGTGCCTCTATTAGCGGGAGTGAGCAGTTCTTC

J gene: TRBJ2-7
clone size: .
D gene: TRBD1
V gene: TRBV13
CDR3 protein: CASSRDRGPTYEQYF
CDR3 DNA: TGTGCCAGTTCAAGGGACAGGGGCCCAACTTACGAGCAGTACTTC

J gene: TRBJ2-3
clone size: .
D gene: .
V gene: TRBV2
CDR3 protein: CASSLSPAAPGTDTQYF
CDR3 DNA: TGTGCCAGCAGTCTATCCCCAGCCGCACCCGGCACAGATACGCAGTATTTT

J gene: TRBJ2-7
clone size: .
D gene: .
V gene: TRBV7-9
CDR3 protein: CASSLNSRPYEQYF
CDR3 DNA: TGTGCCAGCAGCCTAAATAGCAGACCCTACGAGCAGTACTTC

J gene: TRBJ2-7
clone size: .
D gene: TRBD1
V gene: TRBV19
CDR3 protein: CASRRTGHEPSYEQYF
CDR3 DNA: TGTGCCAGTAGGCGGACAGGGCACGAACCTTCCTACGAGCAGTACTTC

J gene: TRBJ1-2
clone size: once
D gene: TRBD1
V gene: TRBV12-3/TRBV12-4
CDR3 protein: CASSGTGGNLNYGYTF
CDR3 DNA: TGTGCCAGCAGTGGGACAGGGGGGAACCTTAACTATGGCTACACCTTC

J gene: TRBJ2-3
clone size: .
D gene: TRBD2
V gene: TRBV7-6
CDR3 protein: CASSFASSGTSTDTQYF
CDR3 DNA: TGTGCCAGCAGCTTTGCGTCTAGCGGGACAAGCACAGATACGCAGTATTTT

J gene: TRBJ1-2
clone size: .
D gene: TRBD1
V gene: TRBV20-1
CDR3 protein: CSRPDRGTYGYTF
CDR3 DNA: TGCAGCCGGCCAGACAGGGGGACGTATGGCTACACCTTC

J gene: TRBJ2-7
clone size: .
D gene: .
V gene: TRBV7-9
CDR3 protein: CASSLGQGFPEQYF
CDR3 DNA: TGTGCCAGCAGCTTAGGGCAGGGTTTTCCCGAGCAGTACTTC

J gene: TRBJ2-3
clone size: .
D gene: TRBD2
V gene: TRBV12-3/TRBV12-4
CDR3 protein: CASSLTGGQDTQYF
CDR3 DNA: TGTGCCAGCAGTTTAACGGGGGGGCAGGATACGCAGTATTTT

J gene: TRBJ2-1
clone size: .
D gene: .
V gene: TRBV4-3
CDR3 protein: CASSQDHEGNEQFF
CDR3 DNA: TGCGCCAGCAGCCAAGATCACGAGGGCAATGAGCAGTTCTTC

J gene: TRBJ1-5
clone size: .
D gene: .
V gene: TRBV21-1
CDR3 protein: CASSTMIVQPQHF
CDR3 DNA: TGTGCCAGCAGCACAATGATAGTACAGCCCCAGCATTTT

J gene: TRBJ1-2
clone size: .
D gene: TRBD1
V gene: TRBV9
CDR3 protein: CASSVGTGDGYTF
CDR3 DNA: TGTGCCAGCAGCGTAGGAACAGGGGATGGCTACACCTTC

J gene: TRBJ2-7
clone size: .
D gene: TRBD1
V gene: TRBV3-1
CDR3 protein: CASSPGQGIGEQYF
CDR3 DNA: TGTGCCAGCAGCCCGGGACAGGGAATTGGGGAGCAGTACTTC

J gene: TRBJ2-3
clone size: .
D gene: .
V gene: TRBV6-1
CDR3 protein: CASRTRQATSTDTQYF
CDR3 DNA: TGTGCCAGCAGGACAAGACAGGCAACCAGCACAGATACGCAGTATTTT

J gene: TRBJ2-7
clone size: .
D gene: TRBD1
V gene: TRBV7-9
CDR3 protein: CASSSQGSSYEQYF
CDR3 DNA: TGTGCCAGCAGCTCACAGGGGAGCTCCTACGAGCAGTACTTC

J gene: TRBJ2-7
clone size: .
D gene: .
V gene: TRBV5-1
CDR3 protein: CARDPGVPYEQYF
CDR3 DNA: TGCGCACGGGACCCCGGTGTGCCTTACGAGCAGTACTTC

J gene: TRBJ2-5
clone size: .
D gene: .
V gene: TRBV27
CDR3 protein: CASSLAGLGETQYF
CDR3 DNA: TGTGCCAGCAGTTTAGCGGGGCTAGGGGAGACCCAGTACTTC

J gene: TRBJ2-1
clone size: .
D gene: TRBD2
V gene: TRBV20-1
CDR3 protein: CSASKLAGGYEQFF
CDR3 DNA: TGCAGTGCTAGTAAGCTAGCGGGAGGCTATGAGCAGTTCTTC

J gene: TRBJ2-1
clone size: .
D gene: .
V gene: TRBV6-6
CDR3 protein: CASTSQGTYNEQFF
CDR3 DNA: TGTGCCAGTACCTCTCAGGGAACCTACAATGAGCAGTTCTTC

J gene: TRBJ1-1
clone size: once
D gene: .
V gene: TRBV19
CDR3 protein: CASSIAPNTEAFF
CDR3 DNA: TGTGCCAGTAGTATAGCCCCGAACACTGAAGCTTTCTTT

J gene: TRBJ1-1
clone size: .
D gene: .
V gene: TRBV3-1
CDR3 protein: CASSPGHEGTEAFF
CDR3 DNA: TGTGCCAGCAGCCCGGGTCACGAGGGGACTGAAGCTTTCTTT

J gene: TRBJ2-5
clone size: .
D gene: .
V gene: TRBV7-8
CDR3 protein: CASSLERHPSETQYF
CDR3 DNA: TGTGCCAGCAGCTTAGAAAGACACCCTAGTGAGACCCAGTACTTC

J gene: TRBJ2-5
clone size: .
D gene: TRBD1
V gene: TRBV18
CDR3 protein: CASSPPGTGEETQYF
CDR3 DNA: TGTGCCAGCTCACCACCTGGGACAGGGGAAGAGACCCAGTACTTC

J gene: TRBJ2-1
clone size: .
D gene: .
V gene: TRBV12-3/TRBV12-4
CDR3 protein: CARRWGNEQFF
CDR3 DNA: TGTGCCAGGAGGTGGGGCAATGAGCAGTTCTTC

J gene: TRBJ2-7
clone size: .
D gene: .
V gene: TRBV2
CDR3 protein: CASSEDGDGDPEQYF
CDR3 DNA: TGTGCCAGCAGTGAGGACGGGGACGGGGACCCCGAGCAGTACTTC

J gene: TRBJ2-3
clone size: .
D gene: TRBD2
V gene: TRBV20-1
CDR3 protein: CSASGGGSSDTQYF
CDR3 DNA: TGCAGTGCTAGCGGCGGCGGGAGTTCAGATACGCAGTATTTT

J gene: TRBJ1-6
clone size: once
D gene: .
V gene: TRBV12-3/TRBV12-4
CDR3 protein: CASSFLREVGSPLHF
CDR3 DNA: TGTGCCAGCAGTTTTCTCCGGGAAGTGGGATCACCCCTCCACTTT

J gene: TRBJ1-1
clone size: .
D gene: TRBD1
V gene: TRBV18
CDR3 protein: CASSPGQGMNTEAFF
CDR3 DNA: TGTGCCAGCTCACCGGGACAGGGTATGAACACTGAAGCTTTCTTT

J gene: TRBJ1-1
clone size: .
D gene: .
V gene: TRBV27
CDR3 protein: CASIRGHPMNTEAFF
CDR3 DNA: TGTGCCAGCATACGGGGGCACCCCATGAACACTGAAGCTTTCTTT

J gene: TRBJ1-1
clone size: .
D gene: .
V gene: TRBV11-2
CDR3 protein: CASSLDPGVDTEAFF
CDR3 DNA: TGTGCCAGCAGCTTAGATCCGGGAGTGGACACTGAAGCTTTCTTT

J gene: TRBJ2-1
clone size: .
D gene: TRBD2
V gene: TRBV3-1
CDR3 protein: CASSQTSGSNEQFF
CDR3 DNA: TGTGCCAGCAGCCAGACTAGCGGTTCCAATGAGCAGTTCTTC

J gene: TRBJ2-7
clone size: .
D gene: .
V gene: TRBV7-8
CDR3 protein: CASTSKSRSASYEQYF
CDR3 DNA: TGTGCCAGCACCTCGAAGTCGAGGTCAGCCTCCTACGAGCAGTACTTC

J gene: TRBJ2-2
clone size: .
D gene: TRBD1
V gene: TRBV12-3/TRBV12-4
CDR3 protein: CASIRTGVTGELFF
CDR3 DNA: TGTGCCAGCATCAGGACAGGTGTTACCGGGGAGCTGTTTTTT

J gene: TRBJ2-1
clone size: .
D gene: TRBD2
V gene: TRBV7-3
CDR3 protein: CASSPLAGSGNEQFF
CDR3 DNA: TGTGCCAGCAGCCCACTAGCGGGGTCGGGAAATGAGCAGTTCTTC

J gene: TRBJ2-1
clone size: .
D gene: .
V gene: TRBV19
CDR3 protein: CASSIGGYNEQFF
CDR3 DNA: TGTGCCAGTAGTATCGGGGGCTACAATGAGCAGTTCTTC

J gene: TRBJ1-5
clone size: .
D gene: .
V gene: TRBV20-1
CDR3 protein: CSAFQTRPQHF
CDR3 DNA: TGCAGTGCTTTCCAAACTAGGCCCCAGCATTTT

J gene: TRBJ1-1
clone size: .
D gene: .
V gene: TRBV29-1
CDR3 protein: CSVDGATMNTEAFF
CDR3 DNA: TGCAGCGTTGACGGGGCTACCATGAACACTGAAGCTTTCTTT